A selection of T cell receptor beta chains follows, all from one sample in a study of cytomegalovirus exposure and HLA in healthy donors. TCRdb keeps only in-frame clones here, not all; method: immunoSEQ multiplex PCR. The table includes roughly 140,000 clones, roughly 90% detected once. The sequencing sample was made of PBMCs. These receptor sequences come from a young man in good health and CMV-seronegative. CDR3s include the opening cysteine and the closing phenylalanine or tryptophan. Each record gives: clone size, V gene, J gene, D gene, CDR3 protein, CDR3 DNA. A D gene is named only where the DNA matches it firmly. Clone size is stated in some rows and not others, as once, few, many or a class when expanded.

-,TRBV6-1,TRBJ2-4,-,CASSAPKRLAKNIQYF,TGTGCCAGCAGTGCCCCTAAGCGGCTAGCCAAAAACATTCAGTACTTC
-,TRBV6-5,TRBJ2-5,TRBD2,CASSYSGTKQETQYF,TGTGCCAGCAGTTACTCGGGGACTAAGCAAGAGACCCAGTACTTC
-,TRBV7-2,TRBJ2-1,-,CASSSNNEQFF,TGTGCCAGCAGCTCCAACAATGAGCAGTTCTTC
once,TRBV19,TRBJ2-1,-,CASSIGPRGSSYNEQFF,TGTGCCAGTAGTATTGGTCCCAGAGGGAGCTCCTACAATGAGCAGTTCTTC
once,TRBV6-5,TRBJ2-7,-,CASSYRTDTYEQYF,TGTGCCAGCAGTTATAGGACAGATACCTACGAGCAGTACTTC
-,TRBV15,TRBJ1-1,-,CATSREDIMNTEAFF,TGTGCCACCAGCAGAGAGGACATAATGAACACTGAAGCTTTCTTT
once,TRBV16,TRBJ1-1,TRBD1,CASSRQGNTEAFF,TGTGCCAGCAGCCGACAGGGGAACACTGAAGCTTTCTTT
-,TRBV2,TRBJ2-7,TRBD2,CASGVAGGPRDEQYF,TGTGCCAGCGGGGTAGCGGGGGGCCCTCGGGACGAGCAGTACTTC
-,TRBV7-9,TRBJ1-2,-,CASSLDSLRDTNYGYTF,TGTGCCAGCAGCTTAGACTCGTTGAGGGATACCAACTATGGCTACACCTTC
-,TRBV5-1,TRBJ2-1,TRBD2,CASSPGTAGVSGKEQFF,TGCGCCAGCAGCCCAGGGACGGCGGGAGTTAGTGGCAAGGAGCAGTTCTTC
-,TRBV7-2,TRBJ2-5,TRBD2,CASSASGSEGETQYF,TGTGCCAGCAGCGCCAGCGGGAGCGAGGGGGAGACCCAGTACTTC
-,TRBV2,TRBJ1-2,TRBD1,CATPDRVHGYTF,TGTGCCACACCTGACAGGGTCCATGGCTACACCTTC
-,TRBV28,TRBJ2-2,-,CASRVRGWRPGELFF,TGTGCCAGCAGGGTTCGGGGATGGAGGCCCGGGGAGCTGTTTTTT
-,TRBV6-5,TRBJ2-3,-,CALGSLPDTQYF,TGTGCCCTAGGTAGCTTACCAGATACGCAGTATTTT
-,TRBV7-7,TRBJ2-5,-,CASSVKPRQETQYF,TGTGCCAGCAGCGTAAAGCCCCGCCAAGAGACCCAGTACTTC
-,TRBV19,TRBJ2-1,-,CASSGIALSYNEQFF,TGTGCCAGTAGCGGGATAGCGTTGTCCTACAATGAGCAGTTCTTC
-,TRBV6-6,TRBJ2-3,TRBD2,CASSYSGLGATDTQYF,TGTGCCAGCAGTTACTCCGGACTAGGGGCCACAGATACGCAGTATTTT
-,TRBV9,TRBJ1-6,-,CASSVDPSRPNSPLHF,TGTGCCAGCAGCGTAGACCCGAGCCGCCCCAATTCACCCCTCCACTTT
-,TRBV5-1,TRBJ2-7,-,CASSQAGAGTYEQYF,TGCGCCAGCAGCCAGGCTGGGGCAGGGACCTACGAGCAGTACTTC
-,TRBV19,TRBJ2-4,TRBD2,CATSDAGGENIQYF,TGTGCCACCAGCGATGCGGGGGGAGAAAACATTCAGTACTTC
-,TRBV4-1,TRBJ1-2,-,CASSQIDSTNYGYTF,TGCGCCAGCAGCCAAATTGACAGCACCAACTATGGCTACACCTTC
-,TRBV5-6,TRBJ2-1,TRBD2,CASSSSGRDEQFF,TGTGCCAGCAGCTCTAGCGGGAGGGATGAGCAGTTCTTC
once,TRBV20-1,TRBJ2-3,-,CSAASTDTQYF,TGCAGTGCGGCTAGCACAGATACGCAGTATTTT
-,TRBV7-3,TRBJ2-2,TRBD2,CASSLKRTSGGKTGELFF,TGTGCCAGCAGCTTAAAGCGGACTAGCGGGGGGAAAACCGGGGAGCTGTTTTTT
-,TRBV11-2,TRBJ2-1,TRBD2,CASSPGTSGLNEQFF,TGTGCCAGCAGCCCCGGGACTAGCGGCCTCAATGAGCAGTTCTTC